This T cell receptor (beta chain) was retrieved from a study of cytomegalovirus exposure and HLA in healthy donors. Notes on this clone: The antigen is not known. Different DNA sequences within this sample yield the same CDR3.

Healthy bone marrow donors formed the donor group. A multiplex PCR was run with 60 Vbeta primers and 13 Jbeta primers. Authors' methods: In a later analysis, about 9.9 million of some 80 million unique beta chains occurred in at least two donors. Sequencing was performed with immunoSEQ multiplex PCR; in TCRdb, only in-frame clones are kept and a portion is missing. From that table come the V and J calls and clone size; the DNA was used to work out D and trimming. Listed are tens of thousands of clones; under 2% falls within the top ten. Study conclusions and caveats: Follow-up analysis found HLA locus-dependent TCR association rates, highest for DRB1 and lowest for HLA-C.

The CDR3 has 15 residues. CDR1 LNHDA and CDR2 SQIVND come from the germline V gene (reference sequence). V lost 6 bases, J lost 0 bases, and 12 bases lay in between. The material sequenced was PBMCs. The chain links TRBV19 to TRBJ1-5; maybe TRBD1 (5 bases). The receptor was isolated from a woman under 40 in good health and CMV-seronegative. CDR3: CASSPGTHSNQPQHF. The CDR3 DNA follows: TGTGCCAGTAGCCCCGGGACTCATAGCAATCAGCCCCAGCATTTT.